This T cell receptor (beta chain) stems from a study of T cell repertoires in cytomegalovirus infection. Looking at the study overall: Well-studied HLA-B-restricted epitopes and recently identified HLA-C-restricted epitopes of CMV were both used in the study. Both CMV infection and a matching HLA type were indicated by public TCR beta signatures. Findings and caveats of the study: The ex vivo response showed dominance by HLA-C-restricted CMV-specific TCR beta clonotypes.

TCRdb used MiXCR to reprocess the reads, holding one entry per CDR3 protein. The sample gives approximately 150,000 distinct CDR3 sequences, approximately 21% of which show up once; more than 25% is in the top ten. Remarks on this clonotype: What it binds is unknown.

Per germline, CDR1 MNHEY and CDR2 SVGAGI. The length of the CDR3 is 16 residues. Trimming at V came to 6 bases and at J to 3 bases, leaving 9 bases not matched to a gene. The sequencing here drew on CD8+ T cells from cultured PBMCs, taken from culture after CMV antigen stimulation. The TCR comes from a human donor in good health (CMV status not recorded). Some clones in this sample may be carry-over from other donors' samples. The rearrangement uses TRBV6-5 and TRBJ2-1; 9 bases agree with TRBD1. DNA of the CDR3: TGTGCCAGCAGGAATCCAACAGGGGGCCTCTACAATGAGCAGTTCTTC. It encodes CASRNPTGGLYNEQFF.